A selection of T cell receptor beta chains follows, all from one sample in a study of cytomegalovirus exposure and HLA in healthy donors. Clones were read by immunoSEQ multiplex PCR, and TCRdb kept only the in-frame ones, dropping some. The sample holds 130,000 or so clones. Sequencing was done on a sample of PBMCs. These receptors were obtained from a woman in her late teens or twenties in good health and CMV-seronegative. The CDR3 runs from the conserved cysteine through the conserved F or W. D genes are given only for firm matches.

d_call,j_call,v_call,cdr3_aa,cdr3_nt
-,TRBJ1-5,TRBV15,CVTSRRDAGDQPQHF,TGTGTCACCAGCAGGCGGGACGCGGGAGATCAGCCCCAGCATTTT
TRBD2,TRBJ2-5,TRBV30,CAWSVGLAGGETQYF,TGTGCCTGGAGTGTTGGGCTAGCGGGAGGGGAGACCCAGTACTTC
TRBD1,TRBJ1-1,TRBV6-6,CASSSGTGITEAFF,TGTGCCAGCAGTTCCGGGACAGGGATCACTGAAGCTTTCTTT
-,TRBJ2-1,TRBV11-2,CASSFELNYNEQFF,TGTGCCAGCAGCTTCGAGTTAAACTACAATGAGCAGTTCTTC
-,TRBJ1-2,TRBV7-6,CASSPSAGDPYGHTF,TGTGCCAGCAGCCCCTCGGCGGGGGACCCTTATGGCCACACCTTC
-,TRBJ2-1,TRBV11-2,CASSLGALRFF,TGTGCCAGCAGCTTAGGGGCTCTCCGGTTCTTC
TRBD2,TRBJ2-1,TRBV5-4,CASSNRTSGAYNEQFF,TGTGCCAGCAGCAACCGGACTAGCGGGGCCTACAATGAGCAGTTCTTC
-,TRBJ1-1,TRBV9,CASSVVGGRGTEAFF,TGTGCCAGCAGCGTAGTTGGGGGCAGGGGCACTGAAGCTTTCTTT
TRBD2,TRBJ2-1,TRBV7-3,CASSLSGGTYNEQFF,TGTGCCAGCAGTTTGAGCGGGGGAACCTACAATGAGCAGTTCTTC
TRBD2,TRBJ2-1,TRBV5-1,CASSDGLAGAVGNEQFF,TGCGCCAGCAGCGATGGACTAGCGGGAGCGGTCGGGAATGAGCAGTTCTTC
-,TRBJ1-2,TRBV5-6,CASSLGGILKVPTF,TGTGCCAGCAGCTTGGGGGGCATCCTGAAGGTACCCACCTTC
-,TRBJ1-2,TRBV7-9,CASTIGVNDGYTF,TGTGCCAGTACGATAGGGGTAAACGATGGCTACACCTTC
TRBD1,TRBJ1-1,TRBV10-3,CAIRDRQGRNTEAFF,TGTGCCATCAGAGACCGACAGGGGAGGAACACTGAAGCTTTCTTT
TRBD1,TRBJ1-4,TRBV5-4,CASSLAGGQGYEKLFF,TGTGCCAGCAGCTTGGCGGGGGGACAGGGGTATGAAAAACTGTTTTTT
-,TRBJ1-2,TRBV5-4,CATPGVGGSYGYTF,TGTGCCACCCCTGGGGTAGGGGGTTCGTATGGCTACACCTTC
-,TRBJ1-1,TRBV18,CASSPPASGTEAFF,TGTGCCAGCTCACCACCAGCCTCTGGCACTGAAGCTTTCTTT
-,TRBJ2-1,TRBV9,CASSRGTYNEQFF,TGTGCCAGCAGCAGAGGCACCTACAATGAGCAGTTCTTC
TRBD1,TRBJ2-3,TRBV5-4,CASSPGGTGFQDTQYF,TGTGCCAGCAGCCCTGGAGGGACAGGGTTTCAAGATACGCAGTATTTT
-,TRBJ2-3,TRBV5-5,CASSLLRQSTDTQYF,TGTGCCAGCAGCTTGTTGCGGCAGAGCACAGATACGCAGTATTTT
TRBD1,TRBJ1-5,TRBV30,CACRQGNHEQPQHF,TGTGCCTGTAGACAGGGGAATCATGAGCAGCCCCAGCATTTT
-,TRBJ1-3,TRBV6-5,CASSYSRQRGNTIYF,TGTGCCAGCAGTTACTCAAGACAGAGAGGAAACACCATATATTTT
-,TRBJ1-1,TRBV11-2,CASSPSVAGRWTEAFF,TGTGCCAGCAGCCCGTCAGTCGCAGGGCGCTGGACTGAAGCTTTCTTT
-,TRBJ2-3,TRBV5-4,CASSLQGTDTQYF,TGTGCCAGCAGCTTACAGGGTACAGATACGCAGTATTTT
-,TRBJ2-4,TRBV10-3,CAISESGLEGVQYF,TGTGCCATCAGTGAGTCGGGACTCGAGGGAGTCCAGTACTTC
-,TRBJ1-1,TRBV5-1,CASSLAGQLNTEAFF,TGCGCCAGCAGCTTGGCTGGACAGCTGAACACTGAAGCTTTCTTT
-,TRBJ1-5,TRBV4-1,CASSQRRGQPQHF,TGCGCCAGCAGCCAACGCCGGGGACAGCCCCAGCATTTT
-,TRBJ2-5,TRBV2,CASSVGLQETQYF,TGTGCCAGCAGTGTAGGACTGCAAGAGACCCAGTACTTC
TRBD1,TRBJ1-2,TRBV23-1,CASRVEAGTGYSIGYTF,TGCGCCAGCAGGGTAGAGGCCGGGACAGGTTATAGTATTGGTTACACCTTC
-,TRBJ1-5,TRBV6-1,CASSETGWQPQHF,TGTGCCAGCAGTGAGACAGGTTGGCAGCCCCAGCATTTT